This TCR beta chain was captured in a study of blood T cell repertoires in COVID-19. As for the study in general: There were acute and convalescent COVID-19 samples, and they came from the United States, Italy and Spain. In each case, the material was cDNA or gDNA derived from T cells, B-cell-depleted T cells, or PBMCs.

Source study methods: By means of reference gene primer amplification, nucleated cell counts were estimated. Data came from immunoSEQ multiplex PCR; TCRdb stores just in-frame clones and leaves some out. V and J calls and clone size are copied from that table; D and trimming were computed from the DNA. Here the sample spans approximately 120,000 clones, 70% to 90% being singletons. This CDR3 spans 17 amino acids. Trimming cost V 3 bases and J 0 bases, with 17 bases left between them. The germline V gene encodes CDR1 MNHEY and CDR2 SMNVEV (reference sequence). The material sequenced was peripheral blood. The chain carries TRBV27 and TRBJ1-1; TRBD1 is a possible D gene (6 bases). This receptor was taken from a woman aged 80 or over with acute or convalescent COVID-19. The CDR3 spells CASSFGGAGVMNTEAFF. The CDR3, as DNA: TGTGCCAGCAGTTTTGGGGGCGCAGGGGTGATGAACACTGAAGCTTTCTTT.